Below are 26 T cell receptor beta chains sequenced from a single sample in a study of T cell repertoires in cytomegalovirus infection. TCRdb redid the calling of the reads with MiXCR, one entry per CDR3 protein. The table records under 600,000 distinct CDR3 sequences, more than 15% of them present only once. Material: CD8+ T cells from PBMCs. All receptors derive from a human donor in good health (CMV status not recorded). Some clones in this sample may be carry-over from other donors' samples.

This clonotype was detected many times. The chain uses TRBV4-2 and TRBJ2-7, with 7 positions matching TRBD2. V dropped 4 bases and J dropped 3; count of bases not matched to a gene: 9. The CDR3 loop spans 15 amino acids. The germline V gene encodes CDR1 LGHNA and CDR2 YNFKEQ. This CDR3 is CASSPNGLADYEQYF. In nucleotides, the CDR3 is TGTGCCAGCAGCCCAAATGGGCTAGCGGACTACGAGCAGTACTTC.

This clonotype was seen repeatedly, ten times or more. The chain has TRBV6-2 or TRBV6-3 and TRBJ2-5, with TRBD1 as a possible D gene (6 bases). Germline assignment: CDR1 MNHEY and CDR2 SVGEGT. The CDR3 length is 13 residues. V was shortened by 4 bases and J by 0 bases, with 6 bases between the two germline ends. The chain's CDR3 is CASSWTDQETQYF. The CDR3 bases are TGTGCCAGCAGTTGGACAGACCAAGAGACCCAGTACTTC.

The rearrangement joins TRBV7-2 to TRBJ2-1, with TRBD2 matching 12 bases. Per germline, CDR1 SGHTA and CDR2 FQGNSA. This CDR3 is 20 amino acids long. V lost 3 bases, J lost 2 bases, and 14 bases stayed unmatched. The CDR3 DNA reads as TGTGCCAGCAGCTTCGGCCCGGTAGTACTAGCGGGGGGTACCTACAATGAGCAGTTCTTC. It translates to CASSFGPVVLAGGTYNEQFF.

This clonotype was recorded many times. CDR3 region: CASSCRWMNTGELFF. CDR3 in DNA: TGTGCCAGCAGTTGCAGGTGGATGAACACCGGGGAGCTGTTTTTT. The rearrangement links TRBV28 to TRBJ2-2; D gene ambiguous. Deletions cut 4 bases from V and 1 base from J, with 10 bases between. This CDR3 contains 15 residues. The germline gives CDR1 MDHEN, CDR2 SYDVKM.

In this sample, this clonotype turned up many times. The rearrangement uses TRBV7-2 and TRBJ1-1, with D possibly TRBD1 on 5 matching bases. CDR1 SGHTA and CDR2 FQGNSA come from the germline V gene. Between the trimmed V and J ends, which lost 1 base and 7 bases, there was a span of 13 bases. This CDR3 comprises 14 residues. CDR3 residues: CASSLDGTVIEAFF. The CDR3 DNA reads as TGTGCCAGCAGCTTAGACGGGACGGTGATTGAAGCTTTCTTT.

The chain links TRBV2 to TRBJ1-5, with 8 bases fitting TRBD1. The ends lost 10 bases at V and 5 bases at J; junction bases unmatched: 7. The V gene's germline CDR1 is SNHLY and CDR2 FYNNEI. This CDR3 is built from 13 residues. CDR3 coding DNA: TGTGCCATCGGTGGACAGGGCGATCAGCCCCAGCATTTT. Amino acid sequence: CAIGGQGDQPQHF.

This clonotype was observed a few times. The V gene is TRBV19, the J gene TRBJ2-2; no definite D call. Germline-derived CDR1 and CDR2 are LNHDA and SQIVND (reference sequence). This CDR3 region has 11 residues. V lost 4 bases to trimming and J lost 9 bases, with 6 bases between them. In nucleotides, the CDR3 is TGTGCCAGTAGTACCAGCTGGGAGCTGTTTTTT. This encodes CASSTSWELFF.

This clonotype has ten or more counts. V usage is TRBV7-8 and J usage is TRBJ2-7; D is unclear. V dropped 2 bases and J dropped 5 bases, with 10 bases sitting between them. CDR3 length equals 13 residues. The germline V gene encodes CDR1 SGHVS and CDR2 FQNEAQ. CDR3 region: CASSLRGRNEQYF. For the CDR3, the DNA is TGTGCCAGCAGCTTACGTGGTAGGAACGAGCAGTACTTC.

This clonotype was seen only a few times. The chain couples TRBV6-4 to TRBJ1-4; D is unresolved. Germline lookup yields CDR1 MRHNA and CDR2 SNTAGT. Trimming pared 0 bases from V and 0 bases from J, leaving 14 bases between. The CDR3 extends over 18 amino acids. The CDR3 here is CASSDSKARVATNEKLFF. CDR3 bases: TGTGCCAGCAGTGACTCGAAGGCCAGAGTTGCAACTAATGAAAAACTGTTTTTT.

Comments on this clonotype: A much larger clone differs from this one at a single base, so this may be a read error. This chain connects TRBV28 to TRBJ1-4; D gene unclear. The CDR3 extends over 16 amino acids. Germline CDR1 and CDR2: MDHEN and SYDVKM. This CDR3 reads CASRRRESSFHEKQFF. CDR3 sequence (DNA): TGTGCCAGCAGGCGACGGGAGAGTAGTTTTCATGAAAAACAGTTTTTT.

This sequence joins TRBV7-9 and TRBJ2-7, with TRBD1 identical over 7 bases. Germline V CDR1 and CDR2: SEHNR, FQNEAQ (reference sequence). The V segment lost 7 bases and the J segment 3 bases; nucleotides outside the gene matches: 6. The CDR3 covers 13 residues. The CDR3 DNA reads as TGTGCCAGCACCCTAGACAGGGACTACGAGCAGTACTTC. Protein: CASTLDRDYEQYF.

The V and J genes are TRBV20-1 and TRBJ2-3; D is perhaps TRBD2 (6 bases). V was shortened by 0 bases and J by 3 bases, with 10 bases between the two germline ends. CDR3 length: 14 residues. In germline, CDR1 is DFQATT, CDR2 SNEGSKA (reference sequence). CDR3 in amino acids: CSARDRSGTDTQYF. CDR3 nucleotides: TGCAGTGCTAGAGATCGAAGCGGGACAGATACGCAGTATTTT.

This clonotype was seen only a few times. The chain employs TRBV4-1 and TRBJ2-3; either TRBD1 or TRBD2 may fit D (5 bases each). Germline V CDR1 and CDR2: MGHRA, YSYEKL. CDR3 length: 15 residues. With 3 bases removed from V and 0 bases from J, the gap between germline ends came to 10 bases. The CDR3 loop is CASSQGDLSTDTQYF. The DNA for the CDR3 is TGCGCCAGCAGCCAGGGGGACCTTAGCACAGATACGCAGTATTTT.

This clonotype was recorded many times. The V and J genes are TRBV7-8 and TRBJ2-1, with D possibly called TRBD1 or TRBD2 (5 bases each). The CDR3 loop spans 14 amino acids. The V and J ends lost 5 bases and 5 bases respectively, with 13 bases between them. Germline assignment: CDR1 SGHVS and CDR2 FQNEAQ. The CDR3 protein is CASSPWDGNNEQFF. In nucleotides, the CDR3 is TGTGCCAGCAGCCCCTGGGACGGAAACAATGAGCAGTTCTTC.

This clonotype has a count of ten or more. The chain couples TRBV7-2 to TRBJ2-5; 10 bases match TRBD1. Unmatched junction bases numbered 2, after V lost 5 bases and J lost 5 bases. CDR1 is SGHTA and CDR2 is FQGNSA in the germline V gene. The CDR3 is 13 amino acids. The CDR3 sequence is CASSGQGGETQYF. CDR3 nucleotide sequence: TGTGCCAGCAGCGGACAGGGGGGCGAGACCCAGTACTTC.

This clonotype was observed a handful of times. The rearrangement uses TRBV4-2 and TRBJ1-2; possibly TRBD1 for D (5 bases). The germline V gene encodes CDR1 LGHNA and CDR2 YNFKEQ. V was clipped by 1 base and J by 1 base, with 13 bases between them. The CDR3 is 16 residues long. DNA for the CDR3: TGTGCCAGCAGCCAAGGGACACCGTTTAATAACTATGGCTACACCTTC. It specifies CASSQGTPFNNYGYTF.

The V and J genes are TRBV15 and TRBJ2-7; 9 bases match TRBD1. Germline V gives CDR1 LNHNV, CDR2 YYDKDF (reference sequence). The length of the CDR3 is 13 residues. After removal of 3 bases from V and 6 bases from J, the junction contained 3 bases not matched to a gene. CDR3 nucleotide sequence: TGTGCCACCAGCAGCCGACAGGGGGTCGAGCAGTACTTC. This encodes CATSSRQGVEQYF.

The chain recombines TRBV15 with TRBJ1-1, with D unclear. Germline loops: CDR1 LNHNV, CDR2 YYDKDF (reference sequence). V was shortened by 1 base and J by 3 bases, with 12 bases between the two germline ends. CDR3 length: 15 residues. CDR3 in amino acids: CATSRAKRGYTEAFF. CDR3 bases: TGTGCCACCAGCAGAGCCAAGCGGGGATACACTGAAGCTTTCTTT.

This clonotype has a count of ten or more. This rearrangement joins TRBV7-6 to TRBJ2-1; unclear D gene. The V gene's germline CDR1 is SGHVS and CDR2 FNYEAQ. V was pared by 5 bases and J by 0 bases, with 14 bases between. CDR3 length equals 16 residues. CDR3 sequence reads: CASSLNTRSSYNEQFF. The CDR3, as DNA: TGTGCCAGCAGCCTTAACACCCGGAGCTCCTACAATGAGCAGTTCTTC.

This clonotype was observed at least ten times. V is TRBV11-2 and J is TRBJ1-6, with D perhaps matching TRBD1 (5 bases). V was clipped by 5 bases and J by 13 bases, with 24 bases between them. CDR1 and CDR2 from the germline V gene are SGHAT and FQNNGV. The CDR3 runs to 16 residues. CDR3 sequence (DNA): TGTGCCAGCAGCCCTTGGCGGGTGGTGGGGCGACTGCCCCTCCACTTT. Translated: CASSPWRVVGRLPLHF.

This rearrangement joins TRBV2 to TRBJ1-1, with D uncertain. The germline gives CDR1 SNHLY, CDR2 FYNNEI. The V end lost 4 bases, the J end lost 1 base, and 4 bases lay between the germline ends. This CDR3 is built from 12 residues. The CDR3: CASSGKNTEAFF. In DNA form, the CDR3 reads TGTGCCAGCAGTGGAAAGAACACTGAAGCTTTCTTT.

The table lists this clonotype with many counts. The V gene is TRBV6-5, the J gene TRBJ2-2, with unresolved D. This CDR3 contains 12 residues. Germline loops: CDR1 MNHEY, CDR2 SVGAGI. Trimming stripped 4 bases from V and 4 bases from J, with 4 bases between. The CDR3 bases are TGTGCCAGCAGTTTCCCCACCGGGGAGCTGTTTTTT. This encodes CASSFPTGELFF.

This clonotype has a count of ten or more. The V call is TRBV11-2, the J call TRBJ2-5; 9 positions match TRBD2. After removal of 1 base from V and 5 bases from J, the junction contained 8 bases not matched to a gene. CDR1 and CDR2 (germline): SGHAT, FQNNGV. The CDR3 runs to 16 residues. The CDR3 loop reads CASSLAPGLAKETQYF. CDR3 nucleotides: TGTGCCAGCAGCTTAGCACCGGGACTAGCTAAGGAGACCCAGTACTTC.

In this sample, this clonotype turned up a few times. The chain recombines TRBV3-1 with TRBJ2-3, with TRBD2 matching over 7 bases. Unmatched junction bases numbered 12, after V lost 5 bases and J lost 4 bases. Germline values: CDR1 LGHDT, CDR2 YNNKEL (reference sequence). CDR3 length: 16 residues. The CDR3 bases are TGTGCCAGCAGCGCCCGGGACTACGGTGGGCCAGATACGCAGTATTTT. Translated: CASSARDYGGPDTQYF.

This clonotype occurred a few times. CDR3 nucleotides: TGTGCCAGCAGTGAAATCGGGGGAGGGGACTATAATTCACCCCTCCACTTT. Protein product: CASSEIGGGDYNSPLHF. V usage is TRBV6-1 and J usage is TRBJ1-6; the D gene is possibly TRBD1 (5 bases). The CDR3 has 17 amino acids. With 2 bases removed from V and 3 bases from J, the gap between germline ends came to 14 bases. The V gene's germline CDR1 is MNHNS and CDR2 SASEGT.

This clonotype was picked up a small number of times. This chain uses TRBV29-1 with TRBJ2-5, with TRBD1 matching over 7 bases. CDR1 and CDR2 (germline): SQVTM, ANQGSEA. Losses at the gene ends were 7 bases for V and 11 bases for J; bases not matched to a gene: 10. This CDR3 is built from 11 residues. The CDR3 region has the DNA TGCAGCGCCATCAGGGGGAAGTATCAGTACTTC. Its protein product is CSAIRGKYQYF.